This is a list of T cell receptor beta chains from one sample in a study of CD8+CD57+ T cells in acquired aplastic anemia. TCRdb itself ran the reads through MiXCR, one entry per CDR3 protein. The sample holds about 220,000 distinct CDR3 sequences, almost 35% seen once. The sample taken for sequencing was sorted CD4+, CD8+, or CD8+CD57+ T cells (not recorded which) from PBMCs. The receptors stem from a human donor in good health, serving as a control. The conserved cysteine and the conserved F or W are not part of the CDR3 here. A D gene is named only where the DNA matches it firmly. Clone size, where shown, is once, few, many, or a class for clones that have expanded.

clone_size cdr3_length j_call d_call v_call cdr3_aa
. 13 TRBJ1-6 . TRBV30 AWSGWSSYNSPLH
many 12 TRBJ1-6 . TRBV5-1 ASSLGQDSSPLH
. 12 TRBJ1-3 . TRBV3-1 ASSPTVAGNTIY
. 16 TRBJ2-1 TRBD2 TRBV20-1 SARDRGSLAGGSNEQF
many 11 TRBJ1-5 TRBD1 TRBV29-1 SVVTGSNRPQH
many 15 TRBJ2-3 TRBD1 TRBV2 ASSLRQGRSSTDTQY
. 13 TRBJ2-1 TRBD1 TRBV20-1 SARGPGGTGDEQF
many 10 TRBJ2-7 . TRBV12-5 ASGFGLDEQY
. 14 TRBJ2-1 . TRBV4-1 VSSQRVSPFYNEQF
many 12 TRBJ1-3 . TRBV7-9 ASSLSVSGNTIY
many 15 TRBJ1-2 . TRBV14 ASSQLSGARFDYGYT
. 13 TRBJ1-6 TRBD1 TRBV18 ASSPPGQGDSPLH
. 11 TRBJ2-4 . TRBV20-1 SALILAKNIQY
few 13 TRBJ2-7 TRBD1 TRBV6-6 ASSQTGEISYEQY
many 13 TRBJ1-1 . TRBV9 ASSVEAGMNTEAF
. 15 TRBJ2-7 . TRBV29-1 SVKTSRGKGGICEQY
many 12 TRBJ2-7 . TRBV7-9 ASSLESSSYEQY
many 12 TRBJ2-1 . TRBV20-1 SAARSLGYNEQF
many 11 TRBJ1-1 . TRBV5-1 ASSTQGNTEAF
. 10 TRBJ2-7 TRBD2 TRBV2 ASSPGLAEQY
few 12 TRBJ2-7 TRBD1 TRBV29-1 SVGAGTGVDEQY
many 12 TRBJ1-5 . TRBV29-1 SATLELSNQPQH
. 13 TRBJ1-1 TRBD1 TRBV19 ASNPIDRGETEAF
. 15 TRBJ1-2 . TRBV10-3 AISESRERQPGRGYT
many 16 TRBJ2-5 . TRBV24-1 ATSDYEGRSGRQETQY
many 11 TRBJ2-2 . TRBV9 ASSLGNTGELF